The clone carrying this T cell receptor (beta chain) was detected a few times. In terms of age and location, participants ranged from roughly 18 to 90 years and lived in about two dozen US areas. Self-reported history from a screening survey and questionnaire set each donor's cohort. This sample stems from a study of blood T cell repertoires in COVID-19. V lost 5 bases to trimming and J lost 1 base, with 14 bases between them. The germline V gene has CDR1 SEHNR and CDR2 FQNEAQ (reference sequence). This CDR3 region has 15 residues. Per the original methods: By means of reference gene primer amplification, nucleated cell counts were estimated. Using immunoSEQ multiplex PCR, the repertoire was profiled, and TCRdb retains in-frame clones only, with some absent. Clone size and V and J calls were adopted from that table, with D and trimming inferred from the DNA. The data contain about 150,000 clones, around 84% of them singletons.

The clonotype was recovered from a man between 45 and 60 years old who had recovered from COVID-19. The sequencing sample was made of PBMCs or T cells enriched from blood (not recorded which). The rearrangement joins TRBV7-9 to TRBJ1-1; maybe TRBD1 (6 bases). The CDR3 here is CASSPLRQENTEAFF. In nucleotides, the CDR3 is TGTGCCAGCAGCCCATTACGACAGGAGAACACTGAAGCTTTCTTT.